Following are 30 T cell receptor beta chains from one sample sequenced in a study of shared clonotypes between healthy human individuals. Generated by immunoSEQ multiplex PCR, the TCRdb table keeps only in-frame clones and is missing some. The sample has hundreds of thousands of clones; around 78% are singletons. Input material: PBMCs. These TCRs come from a woman aged 40 to 49 in good health. Some clones in this sample may be carry-over from other donors' samples.

The gene calls are TRBV2 and TRBJ2-7; D is possibly TRBD1 (6 bases). Germline CDR1 SNHLY, CDR2 FYNNEI. V lost 3 bases to trimming and J lost 0 bases, with 15 bases between them. This CDR3 is 16 amino acids long. The CDR3 DNA is TGTGCCAGCAGTGATAATCGGGACAAGAGCTCCTACGAGCAGTACTTC. Its translation: CASSDNRDKSSYEQYF.

This chain links TRBV18 with TRBJ2-7; 11 bases agree with TRBD1. The V segment lost 3 bases and the J segment 4 bases; nucleotides outside the gene matches: 11. The germline gives CDR1 KGHSH, CDR2 LQKENI. This CDR3 has 17 amino acids. CDR3 bases: TGTGCCAGCTCACCGCCTAACTCCGGGACAGGGGGATACGAGCAGTACTTC. This encodes CASSPPNSGTGGYEQYF.

The rearrangement uses TRBV5-6 and TRBJ2-1, with unresolved D. CDR1 SGHDT and CDR2 YYEEEE come from the germline V gene. The CDR3 totals 13 residues. Trimming stripped 2 bases from V and 8 bases from J, with 11 bases between. The CDR3 here is CASSFSIGHEQFF. For the CDR3, the DNA is TGTGCCAGCAGCTTCTCGATTGGGCATGAGCAGTTCTTC. The full variable domain, its missing parts supplied by reference TRBV5-6 and TRBJ2-1, is DAGVTQSPTHLIKTRGQQVTLRCSPKSGHDTVSWYQQALGQGPQFIFQYYEEEERQRGNFPDRFSGHQFPNYSSELNVNALLLGDSALYLCASSFSIGHEQFFGPGTRLTVL.

About this clone: This may be a read error, as it is one base from a much larger clone. This chain uses TRBV29-1 with TRBJ1-2; 9 nucleotides agree with TRBD1. This CDR3 has 13 residues. Germline V CDR1 and CDR2: SQVTM, ANQGSEA. In DNA form, the CDR3 reads TGCGGCGCATGGACAGGGGTCGACTATGGCTACACCTTC. Translated, it gives CGAWTGVDYGYTF.

This clone occurred many times. The V gene is TRBV4-1, the J gene TRBJ2-1; D is unresolved. Trimming took 0 bases from V and 0 from J, leaving 12 bases between them. The CDR3 runs to 17 residues. Germline CDR1 MGHRA, CDR2 YSYEKL. The CDR3 nucleotides read TGCGCCAGCAGCCAAGATCCGTACGCAGCCTCCTACAATGAGCAGTTCTTC. Translated: CASSQDPYAASYNEQFF.

The sample holds one count of this clone. This chain's CDR3 is CALDPGLAVLEQFF. CDR3 coding DNA: TGCGCCTTGGACCCGGGACTAGCGGTTCTTGAGCAGTTCTTC. The chain employs TRBV10-1 and TRBJ2-1, with 11 positions matching TRBD2. V was clipped by 11 bases and J by 9 bases; unmatched bases: 12. Per germline, CDR1 WNHNN and CDR2 SYGVQD (reference sequence). The length of the CDR3 is 14 residues.

V gene TRBV18 combines with J gene TRBJ2-1; 11 nucleotides line up with TRBD1. V was clipped by 8 bases and J by 7 bases; unmatched bases: 22. Germline V gene data show CDR1 as KGHSH and CDR2 as LQKENI. CDR3 length: 19 amino acids. In nucleotides, the CDR3 is TGTGCCAGCACGAGCCGGGACAGGGGGTTCGGGAGCGGGAAGAATGAGCAGTTCTTC. It yields the protein CASTSRDRGFGSGKNEQFF.

The chain carries TRBV29-1 and TRBJ1-3, with TRBD1 matching over 7 bases. Germline V gives CDR1 SQVTM, CDR2 ANQGSEA. V trimming: 6 bases; J trimming: 3 bases; junction bases outside the gene matches: 5. The CDR3 loop spans 13 amino acids. The CDR3 reads CSVTGQDGNTIYF. The CDR3 DNA reads TGCAGCGTGACCGGACAGGATGGAAACACCATATATTTT.

As to this clone: A far larger clone is off by one base, so a read error is likely. The sample has other DNA sequences that encode this CDR3 too. This sequence joins TRBV30 and TRBJ1-2, with a tentative D call TRBD1 (6 bases). In germline, CDR1 is GTSNPN, CDR2 SVGIG (reference sequence). Trimming removed 0 bases at V and 3 bases at J, with 17 bases between. The CDR3 has 16 amino acids. The CDR3 region has the DNA TGTGCCTGGAGTGTCAACCCGCAGGGGACTCACTATGGCTACACCTTC. Residues: CAWSVNPQGTHYGYTF.

This chain uses TRBV6-6 with TRBJ1-1; no clear D gene. This CDR3 has 11 residues. V lost 6 bases and J 4 bases, leaving 6 bases between the germline ends. Looked up from germline, CDR1 is MNHNY and CDR2 is SVGAGI (reference sequence). CDR3 sequence reads: CASRSGTEAFF. The CDR3 nucleotides are TGTGCCAGCAGGTCGGGCACTGAAGCTTTCTTT.

The genes are TRBV30 and TRBJ2-6; TRBD1 matches 9 bases. Trimming at V came to 1 base and at J to 1 base, leaving 11 bases not matched to a gene. The CDR3 runs to 19 residues. From germline, CDR1 is GTSNPN and CDR2 SVGIG (reference sequence). In DNA form, the CDR3 reads TGTGCCTGGAGTGCTACCACATGGACAGGGGTTTCTGGGGCCAACGTCCTGACTTTC. Its protein product is CAWSATTWTGVSGANVLTF.

The chain couples TRBV10-3 to TRBJ2-3; 10 bases map to TRBD2. The germline V gene encodes CDR1 ENHRY and CDR2 SYGVKD. Losses at the gene ends were 5 bases for V and 3 bases for J; bases not matched to a gene: 5. The CDR3 totals 15 residues. The CDR3 DNA is TGTGCCATCAGTACGTCTAGCGGGAGTACAGATACGCAGTATTTT. Its translation is CAISTSSGSTDTQYF.

The chain uses TRBV15 and TRBJ2-3, with 8 nucleotides matching TRBD1. The CDR3 extends over 16 amino acids. The trim removed 0 bases at V and 5 bases at J, leaving 7 bases unmatched. Germline CDR1 is LNHNV and CDR2 is YYDKDF (reference sequence). The CDR3 loop reads CATSRDAAGGLDTQYF. Here the CDR3 DNA reads TGTGCCACCAGCAGAGATGCGGCAGGGGGCTTAGATACGCAGTATTTT.

The chain combines TRBV27 with TRBJ2-1; 8 nucleotides line up with TRBD1. The junction had 12 bases not matched to a gene; V was cut back by 0 bases and J by 8 bases. The CDR3 is 17 amino acids. Per germline, CDR1 MNHEY and CDR2 SMNVEV (reference sequence). In DNA, the CDR3 is TGTGCCAGCAGTTTATCCCCCAGGGGGCTCCAGGGCGATGAGCAGTTCTTC. This translates into CASSLSPRGLQGDEQFF.

This sequence joins TRBV6-1 and TRBJ2-3; the match to TRBD2 covers 13 bases. V dropped 2 bases and J dropped 4; count of bases not matched to a gene: 3. Germline V lookup: CDR1 MNHNS, CDR2 SASEGT. The CDR3 contains 16 residues. CDR3 amino acids: CASSEKGLAGADTQYF. CDR3 in DNA: TGTGCCAGCAGTGAAAAAGGACTAGCGGGAGCAGATACGCAGTATTTT.

Here the CDR3 reads CASSLGTIVNEKLFF. The CDR3 DNA reads as TGTGCCAGCAGCTTAGGGACAATTGTTAATGAAAAACTGTTTTTT. The V call is TRBV7-2, the J call TRBJ1-4; a possible D gene is TRBD1 (5 bases). Germline V gene data show CDR1 as SGHTA and CDR2 as FQGNSA. The CDR3 covers 15 residues. V dropped 1 base and J dropped 4 bases, with 10 bases sitting between them. The variable domain in full, with the rest retrieved from reference TRBV7-2 and TRBJ1-4, is GAGVSQSPSNKVTEKGKDVELRCDPISGHTALYWYRQSLGQGLEFLIYFQGNSAPDKSGLPSDRFSAERTGGSVSTLTIQRTQQEDSAVYLCASSLGTIVNEKLFFGSGTQLSVL.

The chain couples TRBV11-2 to TRBJ1-2; unclear D gene. The V and J ends lost 2 bases and 6 bases respectively, with 10 bases between them. Germline V CDR1 and CDR2: SGHAT, FQNNGV. The CDR3 contains 13 residues. CDR3 bases: TGTGCCAGCAGCTTATTCGCCGAGGATGGCTACACCTTC. Its translation: CASSLFAEDGYTF.

This clone has only one observation. V is TRBV28 and J is TRBJ2-7, with no clear D. V was cut by 4 bases and J by 2 bases, with 15 bases left in between. The CDR3 runs 15 residues. From germline, CDR1 is MDHEN and CDR2 SYDVKM. CDR3 loop: CASSYRGDRAYEQYF. CDR3 DNA sequence: TGTGCCAGCAGTTATAGAGGAGATAGGGCCTACGAGCAGTACTTC. The entire variable domain, with the rest obtained from reference TRBV28 and TRBJ2-7, is as follows: DVKVTQSSRYLVKRTGEKVFLECVQDMDHENMFWYRQDPGLGLRLIYFSYDVKMKEKGDIPEGYSVSREKKERFSLILESASTNQTSMYLCASSYRGDRAYEQYFGPGTRLTVT.

The rearrangement joins TRBV6-6 to TRBJ2-2, with TRBD1 as a possible D gene (6 bases). CDR1 and CDR2 from the germline V gene are MNHNY and SVGAGI (reference sequence). The CDR3 is 14 residues long. V shed 0 bases and J shed 8 bases, with 10 bases lying between them. The CDR3 loop is CASSYSFRGGELFF. The CDR3 region has the DNA TGTGCCAGCAGTTACTCCTTCAGGGGAGGGGAGCTGTTTTTT.

The chain recombines TRBV25-1 with TRBJ2-5, with TRBD2 matching 11 bases. Germline CDR1 is MGHDK and CDR2 is SYGVNS. V gave up 5 bases and J gave up 4 bases; unmatched junction bases: 3. The CDR3 runs to 14 residues. The CDR3, as DNA: TGTGCCAGCAGTTATCTAGCGGGAGGAGAGACCCAGTACTTC. As protein: CASSYLAGGETQYF.

The CDR3 nucleotides are TGTGCCACCAGCAGAGATGGGGCTAGCGGCCGAACGACCGGGGAGCTGTTTTTT. Translating gives CATSRDGASGRTTGELFF. V and J are TRBV15 and TRBJ2-2; TRBD2 matches 7 bases. The CDR3 loop spans 18 amino acids. After removal of 0 bases from V and 5 bases from J, the junction contained 12 bases not matched to a gene. Germline values: CDR1 LNHNV, CDR2 YYDKDF (reference sequence).

The chain recombines TRBV19 with TRBJ2-3; either TRBD1 or TRBD2 may fit D (5 bases each). With 4 bases removed from V and 0 bases from J, the gap between germline ends came to 8 bases. The CDR3 extends over 14 amino acids. Per the germline V gene, CDR1 is LNHDA and CDR2 is SQIVND (reference sequence). The CDR3 sequence: CASSRGSSTDTQYF. DNA for the CDR3: TGTGCCAGTAGTAGGGGGAGTAGCACAGATACGCAGTATTTT.

This sequence joins TRBV7-3 and TRBJ2-2, with 12 bases identical to TRBD2. V trimming: 2 bases; J trimming: 6 bases; junction bases outside the gene matches: 13. Germline V lookup: CDR1 SGHTA, CDR2 FQGTGA. This CDR3 is 19 amino acids long. The CDR3 loop is CASSLFPRASGRASGELFF. The CDR3 DNA sequence: TGTGCCAGCAGCTTATTTCCTAGGGCTAGCGGGAGGGCCTCCGGGGAGCTGTTTTTT.

The chain uses TRBV30 and TRBJ1-1; 7 bases are a match to TRBD1. V dropped 3 bases and J dropped 6; count of bases not matched to a gene: 10. CDR1 is GTSNPN and CDR2 is SVGIG in the germline V gene (reference sequence). The CDR3 sequence is 14 residues long. CDR3 bases: TGTGCCTGGAGCCCCCCCCGGGACAGCGCTGAAGCTTTCTTT. Protein sequence: CAWSPPRDSAEAFF.

This clone was observed a handful of times. This rearrangement joins TRBV19 to TRBJ2-2; TRBD2 aligns across 10 bases. Unmatched junction bases numbered 3, after V lost 6 bases and J lost 5 bases. Germline assignment: CDR1 LNHDA and CDR2 SQIVND (reference sequence). The CDR3 extends over 14 amino acids. The chain's CDR3 is CASRKREGTGELFF. The CDR3 nucleotides are TGTGCCAGTAGGAAGCGGGAGGGTACCGGGGAGCTGTTTTTT.

This clone was detected many times. The chain joins TRBV27 to TRBJ1-5, with 11 bases lining up with TRBD1. V was pared by 6 bases and J by 2 bases, with 3 bases of the junction left unmatched. The CDR3 is made up of 15 amino acids. Germline V lookup: CDR1 MNHEY, CDR2 SMNVEV (reference sequence). The CDR3 loop reads CASSRGQGGNQPQHF. In nucleotides, the CDR3 is TGTGCCAGCAGCCGGGGACAGGGGGGCAATCAGCCCCAGCATTTT.

The rearrangement joins TRBV7-9 to TRBJ2-7, with 12 positions matching TRBD1. The V gene's germline CDR1 is SEHNR and CDR2 FQNEAQ (reference sequence). Losses at the gene ends were 3 bases for V and 6 bases for J; bases not matched to a gene: 6. CDR3 length: 15 amino acids. The CDR3 sequence: CASSFPGTGGLEQYF. In DNA, the CDR3 is TGTGCCAGCAGCTTCCCCGGGACAGGGGGCCTCGAGCAGTACTTC.

This rearrangement joins TRBV7-9 to TRBJ2-5; 9 bases line up with TRBD2. The CDR3 covers 14 residues. V lost 5 bases to trimming and J lost 5 bases; unmatched junction nucleotides: 6. In germline, CDR1 is SEHNR, CDR2 FQNEAQ (reference sequence). For the CDR3, the DNA is TGTGCCAGCAGCCTAGGGACTAGCATGGAGACCCAGTACTTC. Translated: CASSLGTSMETQYF. Using reference TRBV7-9 and TRBJ2-5 for the parts outside the CDR3, the full variable domain is DTGVSQNPRHKITKRGQNVTFRCDPISEHNRLYWYRQTLGQGPEFLTYFQNEAQLEKSRLLSDRFSAERPKGSFSTLEIQRTEQGDSAMYLCASSLGTSMETQYFGPGTRLLVL.

This clone turned up a few times. The gene calls are TRBV20-1 and TRBJ1-1; no firm D call. The V gene lost 4 bases and the J gene lost 11 bases, with 11 bases spanning the gap. CDR1 DFQATT and CDR2 SNEGSKA come from the germline V gene (reference sequence). CDR3 length: 10 residues. CDR3 protein: CSATKTGAFF. DNA of the CDR3: TGCAGTGCTACTAAGACCGGTGCTTTCTTT.

As to this clone: A much larger clone sits a single nucleotide away, making a read error possible. The genes are TRBV2 and TRBJ2-7; 7 bases are a match to TRBD2. Germline V gene lookup returns CDR1 SNHLY and CDR2 FYNNEI. V was pared by 10 bases and J by 0 bases, with 9 bases of the junction left unmatched. This CDR3 region has 14 residues. CDR3 nucleotides: TGTGCCACTACTATGGCGGGGGTCTCCTACGAGCAGTACTTC. Translation: CATTMAGVSYEQYF.